These T cell receptor beta chains were read from a single sample in a study of neurological immune-mediated disorders. TCRdb processed the 5' RACE reads anew with MiXCR; each CDR3 protein has one entry. The sample has 35,000 to 40,000 distinct CDR3 sequences; around 10% are singletons. Specimen: CD4+ T cells from blood. These receptors all come from a woman aged 25 to 39 with HTLV-1-associated myelopathy (HAM/TSP). Each CDR3 is given with its conserved first and last residue. D genes are given only for firm matches. A clone size is listed for some rows: how often the clone was seen (once, few, many), or a class if it is expanded.

j_gene,abundance,d_gene,v_gene,CDR3aa,CDR3nt
TRBJ2-3,many,TRBD2,TRBV20-1,CSARDLAGISTDTQYF,TGCAGTGCTCGAGATCTAGCGGGGATTAGCACAGATACGCAGTATTTT
TRBJ2-1,many,TRBD2,TRBV7-8,CATRRAGGLGEQFF,TGTGCCACTCGCCGGGCGGGGGGGCTGGGTGAGCAGTTCTTC
TRBJ1-2,many,NA,TRBV10-3,CAIKVGPGSNYGYTF,TGTGCCATCAAGGTCGGGCCAGGGAGCAACTATGGCTACACCTTC
TRBJ1-2,many,NA,TRBV30,CAWSLDSSNYGYTF,TGTGCCTGGAGTTTGGACTCTTCTAACTATGGCTACACCTTC
TRBJ2-2,many,NA,TRBV20-1,CSARETITGELFF,TGCAGTGCTAGGGAGACTATCACCGGGGAGCTGTTTTTT
TRBJ1-3,NA,NA,TRBV6-1,CASSVHIDGSSGNTIYF,TGTGCCAGCAGTGTTCACATAGACGGGTCTTCTGGAAACACCATATATTTT
TRBJ2-7,many,NA,TRBV10-3,CAISQQGSYEQYF,TGTGCCATCAGCCAACAGGGCTCCTACGAGCAGTACTTC
TRBJ2-3,many,NA,TRBV7-2,CASSLVPDPATDTQYF,TGTGCCAGCAGCTTAGTGCCGGACCCGGCCACAGATACGCAGTATTTT
TRBJ2-7,many,NA,TRBV5-1,CASSLSWGSSYEQYF,TGCGCCAGCAGCTTGAGTTGGGGAAGCTCCTACGAGCAGTACTTC
TRBJ1-2,many,TRBD1,TRBV20-1,CSARGWTGDNYGYTF,TGCAGTGCTAGGGGGTGGACAGGGGACAACTATGGCTACACCTTC
TRBJ2-1,NA,NA,TRBV25-1,CASSESLAGFNEQSF,TGTGCCAGTAGTGAATCTTTAGCCGGTTTCAATGAGCAGTCCTTC
TRBJ1-1,many,TRBD1,TRBV5-1,CASSLAGQAGGSLFEAFF,TGCGCCAGCAGCTTGGCCGGTCAGGCAGGGGGCTCCTTATTCGAAGCTTTCTTT
TRBJ2-1,many,NA,TRBV20-1,CSARDQRSSYNEQFF,TGCAGTGCTAGAGATCAGAGGAGCTCCTACAATGAGCAGTTCTTC
TRBJ2-7,NA,TRBD2,TRBV20-1,CSAIAGEAYEQYF,TGCAGTGCTATAGCGGGAGAAGCCTACGAGCAGTACTTC
TRBJ2-4,many,TRBD1,TRBV20-1,CSARSRTGPNIQYF,TGCAGTGCTAGATCCAGGACAGGGCCAAACATTCAGTACTTC
TRBJ2-5,many,NA,TRBV5-1,CASSPRQGGGETQYF,TGCGCCAGCAGCCCGCGACAGGGCGGAGGGGAGACCCAGTACTTC
TRBJ1-1,many,NA,TRBV29-1,CSVAGAAANTEAFF,TGCAGCGTTGCGGGGGCGGCAGCGAACACTGAAGCTTTCTTT
TRBJ1-5,many,NA,TRBV6-2/TRBV6-3,CASSWAMGGALNQPQHF,TGTGCCAGCAGTTGGGCGATGGGGGGGGCACTCAATCAGCCCCAGCATTTT
TRBJ2-5,once,NA,TRBV9,CASSVGIGIGQETQYF,TGTGCCAGCAGCGTGGGAATCGGGATAGGGCAAGAGACCCAGTACTTC
TRBJ2-5,many,TRBD2,TRBV28,CASSFSGLAGEETQYF,TGTGCCAGCAGTTTCAGTGGGCTAGCGGGGGAAGAGACCCAGTACTTC
TRBJ2-1,many,NA,TRBV20-1,CSARDSYNEQFF,TGCAGTGCAAGGGACTCCTACAATGAGCAGTTCTTC
TRBJ2-7,many,NA,TRBV20-1,CSAPYRDEQYF,TGCAGTGCACCATACAGGGACGAGCAGTACTTC
TRBJ2-7,many,TRBD1,TRBV5-1,CASSVRTGPYEQYF,TGCGCCAGCAGTGTCCGGACAGGGCCCTACGAGCAGTACTTC
TRBJ2-7,many,NA,TRBV12-3/TRBV12-4,CASSLIWTATYEQYF,TGTGCCAGCAGTTTAATCTGGACAGCGACCTACGAGCAGTACTTC
TRBJ1-2,many,TRBD1,TRBV20-1,CSALPRTGRGYGYTF,TGCAGTGCCCTACCGCGGACAGGGCGTGGCTATGGCTACACCTTC
TRBJ2-5,NA,TRBD1,TRBV11-2,CASRRGQGGCQETRYF,TGTGCCAGCAGGAGGGGACAGGGTGGTTGCCAAGAGACCCGGTACTTC
TRBJ1-2,many,NA,TRBV30,CAWSVNLQGWDGYTF,TGTGCCTGGAGTGTCAACTTGCAGGGTTGGGACGGCTACACCTTC
TRBJ2-3,many,TRBD2,TRBV7-2,CASSLSGGADTQYF,TGTGCCAGCAGCTTAAGCGGGGGGGCCGATACGCAGTATTTT
TRBJ2-3,many,TRBD1,TRBV20-1,CSADRQGELTDTQYF,TGCAGTGCTGACCGCCAGGGGGAGCTTACAGATACGCAGTATTTT
TRBJ2-3,medium-sized,NA,TRBV29-1,CSVQEPATDTQYF,TGCAGCGTCCAAGAGCCGGCCACAGATACGCAGTATTTT
TRBJ1-5,many,NA,TRBV5-1,CASSLQKGLQLFNQPQHF,TGCGCCAGCAGCCTCCAAAAGGGGTTACAGCTTTTCAATCAGCCCCAGCATTTT